This T cell receptor beta chain was sequenced for a study of T-cell reconstitution after alpha-beta-depleted transplantation in children. The authors prepared the TCRbeta library with unique molecular identifiers. TCRdb processed the PCR reads anew with MiXCR; each CDR3 protein has one entry. The data show fewer than 550,000 distinct CDR3 sequences, approximately 11% seen once. There are a few counts of this clonotype. Trimming took off 6 bases at V and 0 bases at J, with 20 bases between the two ends. The CDR3 has 17 amino acids. The material was PBMCs from the stem cell graft donor, obtained from the stem cell graft. The chain is built from TRBV12-3 or TRBV12-4 and TRBJ1-1; maybe TRBD1 (5 bases). The sequence was obtained from a human donor who donated a stem cell graft to a child with acute myeloid leukemia. The CDR3 reads CASSSGKTGLMNTEAFF. CDR3 nucleotides: TGTGCCAGCAGCTCTGGGAAGACGGGACTTATGAACACTGAAGCTTTCTTT.